The T cell receptor beta chain under discussion was sequenced for a study of cytomegalovirus exposure and HLA in healthy donors. Study-wide results and caveats: Cytomegalovirus status was reportedly diagnosed by the classifier with high sensitivity and specificity. Cytomegalovirus association was assigned to about 150 TCR beta chains. Across donors, sequencing depth was assumed by presence/absence analyses to be roughly uniform.

Trimming cost V 3 bases and J 6 bases; bases outside gene matches: 7. The CDR3 runs 15 residues. Germline V gene lookup returns CDR1 MGHRA and CDR2 YSYEKL. The sample holds a few counts of this clone. Its antigen is currently unknown. Whereas donors were nominally healthy upon sampling, unrecorded immune exposures were probable. The PCR made use of 60 Vbeta and 13 Jbeta primers. Method: immunoSEQ multiplex PCR; TCRdb's copy keeps in-frame clones and lacks some. The data hold about 110,000 clones, with over 65% observed a single time. The sequenced sample was PBMCs. This receptor was taken from a woman aged 30 to 39 in good health and CMV-seronegative. The chain recombines TRBV4-1 with TRBJ2-1, with 8 bases identical to TRBD2. The CDR3 DNA follows: TGCGCCAGCAGCCATCGGGGGGGCCCGGGCAATGAGCAGTTCTTC. Its translation is CASSHRGGPGNEQFF.